This note documents a single T cell receptor (beta chain) sequence. This clone was observed once. What antigen it recognizes has not been identified. Per-nucleotide qualities are absent, and no much larger clonotype sits a single base away. This sample was taken from a study of shared clonotypes between healthy human individuals (dated by TCRdb to about 2020). Background on the whole study: The cohort comprised a couple of women and a few men aged 18 to 49 years. For each donor, three plates each were used for CD4 naive and CD4 memory, two plates were used for CD8 naive, and one plate was used for CD8 memory. The study deeply sequenced blood TCR repertoires of about 5 healthy adults to estimate repertoire size and the extent of clonotype sharing between individuals. To increase sequencing depth and limit assay-specific biases, different laboratories used diverse techniques to prepare libraries and sequence TCR repertoires. Per donor, leukapheresis produced somewhere between about 0.9 and 10 billion PBMCs.

Paper-wide results and their limitations: The small number of donors limited the genetic and exposure-history diversity represented. Naive subsets generally had larger estimated clonotype richness than memory subsets. Only blood was sampled, and tissue TCR repertoires likely differ from those in blood. Compared with non-shared clonotypes, the clonotypes found in all four sorted-subset donors had higher generation probabilities. Even with the large sequencing depth, rarefaction of the sorted-subset datasets indicated that sequencing was incomplete. Sharing across a few donors was observed for about 5% of naive CD4, under 4% of naive CD8, about 2.5% of memory CD4, and about 0.4% of memory CD8 clonotypes. Based on pairwise subsampling, the degree of clonotype sharing among donors was expected to be affected by sequencing depth.

Using the deep immunoSEQ assay, TCR CDR3 regions were amplified from genomic DNA by multiplex PCR. For each cell subset, the extracted genomic DNA was distributed evenly across all wells of several immunoSEQ 96-well plates, and each plate served as one replicate. For sorted subsets, around 0.2 ug of genomic DNA, equivalent to roughly 30,000 T cell genomes, went into each replicate PCR. Purified libraries were measured with a Qubit 3.0 fluorometer, size-checked on a Bioanalyzer 2100, and measured again with the KAPA Library Quantification kit. Each immunoSEQ 96-well plate was sequenced on its own single-read 150-cycle Illumina NextSeq 550 flow cell. As for the authors' bioinformatics: The immunoSEQ output contained only junctional sequences without quality scores, so filtering could not match that applied to full-length reads. Sequences were annotated with PyIR, a Python wrapper for IgBLAST v1.9, and V/J genes and CDR3 were assigned using IMGT germline references. Reads with weak V/J assignments (E-value above 1e-6), missing CDR3, stop codons, out-of-frame junctions, or ambiguous translated residues were removed. V3J clonotypes were defined by identical inferred V gene, J gene, and CDR3 amino acid sequence. To compute the percentage overlap between repertoires, the number of shared unique clonotypes was divided by the size of the smaller repertoire. RTK rarefaction, the Chao1 estimator, and Recon v2.1 estimates of unobserved clonotypes were used to assess repertoire richness. For all TCRbeta clonotypes obtained by the gDNA method from several donors, generation probabilities were computed with OLGA. TCRdb re-hosts the immuneACCESS table, in-frame sequences only. Its copies lack some clones; in the studies checked, an unresolved V gene accounts for under half of them, and the cause for the rest is not known. That table is the source of V, J and clone size, and D and trimming were worked out from the DNA. This sample is represented by roughly 2.4 million clones; nearly 97% of them were singletons. In total, the top ten clones hold roughly 0.13% of the sample.

The CDR1 and CDR2 encoded by the germline V gene are KGHSH and LQKENI. Reading from cysteine to phenylalanine, the CDR3 counts 16 amino acids. The DNA shown is the 48-base CDR3, in frame from base 1. Relative to germline, V is 2 bases shorter and J is 0 bases shorter, with 11 bases between their ends. The donors were healthy, HIV-negative adults with no recently reported acute infections or vaccinations. Every donor was a Caucasian adult living in Nashville, Tennessee, USA. CD4+ T cells were enriched by magnetic negative selection, after which naive cells were positively selected on CD45RA and the negative fraction was taken as the memory subset. Blood was obtained by leukapheresis, after which PBMCs were separated by Ficoll-Histopaque density gradient centrifugation and cryopreserved in liquid nitrogen vapor phase. Analytical flow cytometry was used to check the purity and quantity of every magnetically sorted T cell population. From each sorted fraction, genomic DNA was isolated and quantified by UV absorbance on a Nanodrop 2000c.

The V and J genes are TRBV18 and TRBJ2-1; no D gene is confidently identified. The receptor comes from a man younger than 35 in good health. Input material: naive CD4+ T cells sorted from blood. Reading the label with the study, this specimen's cell subset or site is: CD45RA+ positively selected. Read as DNA, the sequence is TGTGCCAGCTCACCAGTGGTGTCGAGCTCCTACAATGAGCAGTTCTTC. This translates into CASSPVVSSSYNEQFF.